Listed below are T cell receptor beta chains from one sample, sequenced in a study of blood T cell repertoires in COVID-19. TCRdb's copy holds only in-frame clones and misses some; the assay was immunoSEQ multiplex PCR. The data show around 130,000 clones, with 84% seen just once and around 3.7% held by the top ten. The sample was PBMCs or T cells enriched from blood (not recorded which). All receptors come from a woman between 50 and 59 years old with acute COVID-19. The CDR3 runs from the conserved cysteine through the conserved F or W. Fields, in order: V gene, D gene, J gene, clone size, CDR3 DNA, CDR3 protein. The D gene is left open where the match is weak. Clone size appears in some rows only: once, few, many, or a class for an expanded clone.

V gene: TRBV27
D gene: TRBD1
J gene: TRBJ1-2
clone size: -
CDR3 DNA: TGTGCCAGCAGTCCCGTATCCATCGACAGGGTGAGAGGCTACACCTTC
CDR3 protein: CASSPVSIDRVRGYTF

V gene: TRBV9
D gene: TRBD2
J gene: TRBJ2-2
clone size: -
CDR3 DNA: TGTGCCAGCAGCGTATTAGCGGGAGATGAGAAGGGGGAGCTGTTTTTT
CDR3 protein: CASSVLAGDEKGELFF

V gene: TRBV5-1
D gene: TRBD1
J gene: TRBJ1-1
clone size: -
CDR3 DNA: TGCGCCAGCAGCTTGCGGACAGGGGACTTTTTGGGCACTGAAGCTTTCTTT
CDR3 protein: CASSLRTGDFLGTEAFF

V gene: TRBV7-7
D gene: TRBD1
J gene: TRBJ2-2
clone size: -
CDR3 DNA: TGTGCCAGCAGCTTATCTGGGACAGGGGACACCGGGGAGCTGTTTTTT
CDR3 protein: CASSLSGTGDTGELFF

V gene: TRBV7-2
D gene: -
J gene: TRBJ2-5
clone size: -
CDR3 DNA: TGTGCCAGCAGCTTAGATAGCGGTCGGGTTGTGACCCAGTACTTC
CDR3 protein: CASSLDSGRVVTQYF

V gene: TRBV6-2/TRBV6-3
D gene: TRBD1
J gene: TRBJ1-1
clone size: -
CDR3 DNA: TGTGCCAGCAGTTACCCATTAACAGGGGGCGGGAGCCCCCTTGGTGACACTGAAGCTTTCTTT
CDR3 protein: CASSYPLTGGGSPLGDTEAFF

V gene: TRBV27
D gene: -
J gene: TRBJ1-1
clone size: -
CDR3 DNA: TGTGCCAGCAGTTCCAGGGTTGGGAACACTGAAGCTTTCTTT
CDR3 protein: CASSSRVGNTEAFF

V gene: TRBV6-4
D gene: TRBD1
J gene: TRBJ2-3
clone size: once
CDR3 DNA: TGTGCCAGCAGTCCCGGGACAGGGGACACAGATACGCAGTATTTT
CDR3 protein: CASSPGTGDTDTQYF

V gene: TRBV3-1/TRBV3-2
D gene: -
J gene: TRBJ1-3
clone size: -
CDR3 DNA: TGTGCCAGCAGCCGCGGAGTGGGTTCTGGAAACACCATATATTTT
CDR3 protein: CASSRGVGSGNTIYF

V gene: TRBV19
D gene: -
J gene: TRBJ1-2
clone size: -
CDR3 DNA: TGTGCCAGTAGTGCGGACGGGGTGGGCTATGGCTACACCTTC
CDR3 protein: CASSADGVGYGYTF

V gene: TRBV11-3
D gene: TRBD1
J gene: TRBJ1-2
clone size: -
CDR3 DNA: TGTGCCAGCAGCCGGGACAGGGTTTATGGCTACACCTTC
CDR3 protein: CASSRDRVYGYTF

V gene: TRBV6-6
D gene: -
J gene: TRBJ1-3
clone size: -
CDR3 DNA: TGTGCCAGCAGTTATGAGAGCTCTGGAAACACCATATATTTT
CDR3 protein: CASSYESSGNTIYF

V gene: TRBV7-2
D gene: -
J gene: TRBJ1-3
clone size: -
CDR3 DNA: TGTGCCAGCAGCTTAGGTCCAATCCCTGGAAACACCATATATTTT
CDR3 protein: CASSLGPIPGNTIYF

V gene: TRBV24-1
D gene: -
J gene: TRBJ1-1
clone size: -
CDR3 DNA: TGTGCCACCAGTGGCGCGGTGAACACTGAAGCTTTCTTT
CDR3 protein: CATSGAVNTEAFF

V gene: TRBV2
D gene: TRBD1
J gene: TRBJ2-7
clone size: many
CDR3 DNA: TGTGCCAGCAGGGCCGGGACAGAAACCTACGAGCAGTACTTC
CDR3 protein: CASRAGTETYEQYF

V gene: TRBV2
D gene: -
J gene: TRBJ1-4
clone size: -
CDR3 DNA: TGTGCCAGCGGATTAACAGGGCTTCCTAATGAAAAACTGTTTTTT
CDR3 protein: CASGLTGLPNEKLFF

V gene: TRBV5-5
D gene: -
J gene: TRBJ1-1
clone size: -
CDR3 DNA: TGTGCCAGCAGCTTATTCCGTATTGAAGCTTTCTTT
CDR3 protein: CASSLFRIEAFF

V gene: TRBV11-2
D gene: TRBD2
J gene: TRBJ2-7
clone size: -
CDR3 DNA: TGTGCCAGCAGCCGACTAGCGGGGATAGCCTACGAGCAGTACTTC
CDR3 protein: CASSRLAGIAYEQYF

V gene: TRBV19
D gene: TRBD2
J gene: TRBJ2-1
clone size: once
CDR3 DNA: TGTGCCAGTAGAGAGGGACTAAGTGGCAATGAGCAGTTCTTC
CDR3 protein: CASREGLSGNEQFF

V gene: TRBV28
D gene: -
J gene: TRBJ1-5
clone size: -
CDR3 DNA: TGTGCCAGCAGTTTTACGGGGGAGGCAAGGTATCAGCCCCAGCATTTT
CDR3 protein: CASSFTGEARYQPQHF